This entry concerns a single T cell receptor (beta chain). Its antigen is unknown. Looked up from germline, CDR1 is MNHEY and CDR2 is SMNVEV (reference sequence). The CDR3 loop spans 14 amino acids. Trimming cost V 3 bases and J 0 bases, with 6 bases left between them. Selected pancreatic ductal adenocarcinoma patients had undergone surgery without neoadjuvant therapy. TCRdb keeps only in-frame clones here, not all; method: immunoSEQ multiplex PCR. The sample includes about 98,000 clones, 90% to 95% seen only once; the top ten take 3.1%. The record originates from a study of T cells in pancreatic ductal adenocarcinoma. Notes on the study in general: The resected pancreatic cancer cohort was biased toward the minority with early-stage disease. Blood clonality (about 0.07) did not differ significantly from tumor (roughly 0.11). Blood had more productive templates and about 7.9-fold more unique clonotypes than tumor.

The TCR comes from a human donor with pancreatic ductal adenocarcinoma. The specimen sequenced was PBMCs. The J gene is TRBJ1-5, the V gene TRBV27; D remains ambiguous. This CDR3 is CASSFGYSNQPQHF. DNA of the CDR3: TGTGCCAGCAGTTTCGGTTATAGCAATCAGCCCCAGCATTTT.